Detailed here is one T cell receptor beta chain. TCRdb's copy holds only in-frame clones and misses some; the assay was immunoSEQ multiplex PCR. The sample consists of some 190,000 clones, more than 80% of them appearing once. The record originates from a study of blood T cell repertoires in COVID-19. Overall study: PBMCs, B-cell-depleted T cells, or T cells provided the cDNA or gDNA that made up the material.

Deletions cut 1 base from V and 2 bases from J, with 8 bases between. The CDR3 has 14 residues. Germline CDR1 reads LNHDA; CDR2 reads SQIVND (reference sequence). The V gene is TRBV19, the J gene TRBJ1-2; D is perhaps TRBD1 (5 bases). This TCR came from a woman aged 55-69 years with acute or convalescent COVID-19. Input material: peripheral blood. The CDR3, as DNA: TGTGCCAGTAGTATAGGATCAGGGAACTATGGCTACACCTTC. Translation gives CASSIGSGNYGYTF. The variable domain in full, completed from reference TRBV19 and TRBJ1-2, reads DGGITQSPKYLFRKEGQNVTLSCEQNLNHDAMYWYRQDPGQGLRLIYYSQIVNDFQKGDIAEGYSVSREKKESFPLTVTSAQKNPTAFYLCASSIGSGNYGYTFGSGTRLTVV.